Detailed here is one T cell receptor beta chain. This sample was included in a study of blood T cell repertoires in COVID-19. Study context: Sample material is recorded as cDNA or gDNA derived from T cells, B-cell-depleted T cells, or PBMCs.

Source study methods: It was from reference gene primer amplification that nucleated cell counts were estimated. Repertoires were generated with immunoSEQ multiplex PCR, while TCRdb's copy carries only in-frame clones and drops some. The V and J calls and the clone size are those of that table, but D and trimming were determined from the DNA. Of some 250,000 clones in the sample, approximately 78% were seen once. The J segment lost 0 bases and the V segment lost 2 bases, leaving 3 bases of the junction unmatched. The CDR3 spans 15 residues. Germline CDR1 and CDR2: MNHEY and SVGEGT. This receptor was identified in a woman aged 18-35 years with acute or convalescent COVID-19. The source material was peripheral blood. V and J are TRBV6-2 or TRBV6-3 and TRBJ1-1; TRBD1 agrees at 7 bases. The CDR3 protein is CASSYDRDMNTEAFF. The CDR3 coding sequence is TGTGCCAGCAGTTACGACAGGGACATGAACACTGAAGCTTTCTTT.